Listed below are T cell receptor beta chains from one sample, sequenced in a study of beta chain features in type 1 diabetes. Using immunoSEQ multiplex PCR, the repertoire was profiled, and TCRdb retains in-frame clones only, with some absent. This sample yields 100,000 to 150,000 clones, of which 9% are seen a single time; 0.65% to 0.75% belongs to the top ten. Sequencing used central memory CD4+ T cells from blood. These receptors came from a man between 25 and 39 years old with type 1 diabetes. CDR3s include the opening cysteine and the closing phenylalanine or tryptophan. D genes are given only for firm matches.

J gene,D gene,V gene,CDR3 protein
TRBJ2-7,TRBD1,TRBV7-6,CASSLDRGPYEQYF
TRBJ2-7,-,TRBV5-6,CASLKTGYEQYF
TRBJ2-4,-,TRBV7-9,CASGEVMAKNIQYF
TRBJ2-1,TRBD2,TRBV29-1,CSAIAGLQNNEQFF
TRBJ2-2,TRBD2,TRBV10-3,CAISAGGFNTGELFF
TRBJ2-3,-,TRBV11-2,CASSLFGQSTDTQYF
TRBJ1-6,-,TRBV27,CASSSFQGIKSPLHF
TRBJ1-6,-,TRBV28,CASSSRNNSPLHF
TRBJ2-1,-,TRBV7-7,CASSLTTVRGDEQFF
TRBJ2-4,-,TRBV15,CATSGAGIAKNIQYF
TRBJ2-1,-,TRBV5-4,CASSSDSNEQFF
TRBJ2-1,TRBD1,TRBV11-2,CASSLGQGPNEQFF
TRBJ2-1,-,TRBV5-1,CASSLEEGEQFF
TRBJ2-1,TRBD2,TRBV7-9,CASSGPGLAGASGYNEQFF
TRBJ1-1,-,TRBV2,CASTVDTEAFF
TRBJ2-1,-,TRBV28,CASSLGGAHSYNEQFF
TRBJ1-5,TRBD1,TRBV18,CASSPKGQGGQPQHF
TRBJ2-4,-,TRBV27,CASSPITTGSQNIQYF
TRBJ2-5,-,TRBV5-1,CASSPREETQYF
TRBJ1-2,-,TRBV6-4,CASSQQGPDYGYTF